This is a list of T cell receptor beta chains from one sample in a study of blood T cell repertoires in COVID-19. Data came from immunoSEQ multiplex PCR; TCRdb stores just in-frame clones and leaves some out. The sample consists of 150,000 to 200,000 clones, 87% of them appearing once. Sample: peripheral blood. The source of these receptors is a middle-aged man with active or convalescent COVID-19. Both conserved end residues are part of each CDR3. Fields, in order: CDR3 protein, CDR3 DNA, V gene, J gene, clone size, CDR3 length, D gene. The D gene is left open where the match is weak. Where a row states a size, it is once, few, many or the class of an expanded clone; other rows omit it.

CASSGYRGRDTEAFF	TGTGCCAGCAGCGGTTACAGGGGAAGGGACACTGAAGCTTTCTTT	TRBV11-2	TRBJ1-1	NA	15	TRBD1
CASSHWLAGGNAVADTQYF	TGTGCCAGCAGCCATTGGCTAGCGGGGGGGAACGCGGTGGCAGATACGCAGTATTTT	TRBV3-1/TRBV3-2	TRBJ2-3	NA	19	TRBD2
CASSYRDRSGGELFF	TGTGCCAGCAGTTACAGAGACAGGTCCGGCGGGGAGCTGTTTTTT	TRBV6-5	TRBJ2-2	NA	15	NA
CASSQGVKRGGYNEQFF	TGTGCCAGCAGCCAAGGAGTGAAGCGGGGGGGATACAATGAGCAGTTCTTC	TRBV14	TRBJ2-1	NA	17	TRBD2
CASRLSGVGEQYF	TGTGCCAGCAGGTTGAGCGGGGTTGGAGAGCAGTACTTC	TRBV2	TRBJ2-7	NA	13	TRBD2
CASRRGSGTGELFF	TGTGCCAGCAGGCGGGGGTCTGGGACCGGGGAGCTGTTTTTT	TRBV2	TRBJ2-2	NA	14	TRBD2
CASSYGTGRGNGYTF	TGTGCCAGCAGCTATGGGACAGGGAGGGGAAATGGCTACACCTTC	TRBV6-5	TRBJ1-2	NA	15	TRBD1
CASSGRSRGLRVTEAFF	TGTGCCAGCAGCGGCCGATCCAGGGGGCTTCGGGTTACTGAAGCTTTCTTT	TRBV5-4	TRBJ1-1	NA	17	TRBD1
CAWGQLGAEAFF	TGTGCCTGGGGCCAACTGGGCGCTGAAGCTTTCTTT	TRBV30	TRBJ1-1	NA	12	NA
CASSVRPNTGELFF	TGTGCCAGCAGCGTAAGGCCGAACACCGGGGAGCTGTTTTTT	TRBV7-3	TRBJ2-2	NA	14	NA
CASSREPTGTGGYPSNQPQHF	TGTGCCAGCAGTCGAGAGCCTACCGGGACAGGGGGCTACCCAAGCAATCAGCCCCAGCATTTT	TRBV6-6	TRBJ1-5	NA	21	TRBD1
CASSQRDRIRETQYF	TGTGCCAGCAGCCAGAGGGACAGGATTCGGGAGACCCAGTACTTC	TRBV3-1/TRBV3-2	TRBJ2-5	NA	15	TRBD1
CASSWQGAYEQYF	TGTGCCAGCAGCTGGCAGGGGGCCTACGAGCAGTACTTC	TRBV14	TRBJ2-7	NA	13	TRBD1
CASSSDRAKYYGYTF	TGTGCCAGCAGCAGCGACAGGGCAAAGTACTATGGCTACACCTTC	TRBV7-9	TRBJ1-2	NA	15	TRBD1
CASSFSTPTAEAFF	TGTGCCAGCAGCTTTAGTACTCCTACGGCTGAAGCTTTCTTT	TRBV11-2	TRBJ1-1	NA	14	NA
CASSQGGGRSSYNEQFF	TGCGCCAGCAGCCAAGGCGGGGGAAGGAGCTCCTACAATGAGCAGTTCTTC	TRBV4-1	TRBJ2-1	NA	17	TRBD2
CASSFGETQYF	TGTGCCAGCAGCTTCGGAGAGACCCAGTACTTC	TRBV7-9	TRBJ2-5	NA	11	NA
CASSLADRRNYGYTF	TGTGCCAGCAGCTTAGCGGACAGGCGTAACTATGGCTACACCTTC	TRBV7-9	TRBJ1-2	NA	15	TRBD1
CASRHLRDRVYDTGELFF	TGTGCCAGTAGGCATCTCCGGGACAGGGTGTATGATACCGGGGAGCTGTTTTTT	TRBV19	TRBJ2-2	NA	18	TRBD1
CSASAGNTEAFF	TGCAGTGCTAGTGCGGGGAACACTGAAGCTTTCTTT	TRBV20-1	TRBJ1-1	NA	12	NA
CASSGRDRVFEKLFF	TGTGCCAGCAGCGGGCGGGACAGGGTATTTGAAAAACTGTTTTTT	TRBV6-5	TRBJ1-4	NA	15	TRBD1
CASMRKGQGFHEQYF	TGCGCCAGCATGAGGAAGGGACAGGGATTCCACGAGCAGTACTTC	TRBV10-2	TRBJ2-7	NA	15	TRBD1
CASSPTTGLPLETQYF	TGTGCCAGCAGCCCGACAACGGGACTGCCTTTGGAGACCCAGTACTTC	TRBV11-2	TRBJ2-5	NA	16	NA
CASSRPGGASGGRPTQYF	TGTGCCAGCAGCCGCCCCGGGGGAGCTAGCGGGGGGAGGCCAACGCAGTATTTT	TRBV7-2	TRBJ2-3	NA	18	TRBD2
CASSLEGVNTEAFF	TGTGCCAGCAGCTTAGAAGGGGTTAACACTGAAGCTTTCTTT	TRBV7-9	TRBJ1-1	NA	14	NA
CASRRHLGASYEQYF	TGTGCCAGTAGGAGACACCTGGGGGCCTCCTACGAGCAGTACTTC	TRBV19	TRBJ2-7	NA	15	NA
CASSRGLKAEAFF	TGTGCCAGCAGTAGGGGATTGAAAGCCGAAGCTTTCTTT	TRBV2	TRBJ1-1	once	13	NA
CASSVENIGATGELFF	TGTGCCAGCAGCGTGGAGAATATTGGGGCTACCGGGGAGCTGTTTTTT	TRBV9	TRBJ2-2	few	16	NA
CASSIQGLNTEAFF	TGTGCCAGCAGCATACAGGGGTTGAACACTGAAGCTTTCTTT	TRBV3-1/TRBV3-2	TRBJ1-1	few	14	TRBD1
CASSYQASGVTGTGELFF	TGTGCCAGCAGTTACCAGGCTAGCGGGGTAACGGGCACCGGGGAGCTGTTTTTT	TRBV6-2/TRBV6-3	TRBJ2-2	few	18	TRBD2
CASSFRGRERETQYF	TGCGCCAGCAGCTTCAGGGGGCGGGAGCGTGAGACCCAGTACTTC	TRBV5-1	TRBJ2-5	NA	15	NA
CASSSGTGPTYEQYF	TGTGCCAGCAGCTCCGGGACAGGGCCCACCTACGAGCAGTACTTC	TRBV11-2	TRBJ2-7	NA	15	TRBD1
CASSPKGGWAPYEQYF	TGTGCCAGCAGTCCCAAGGGGGGGTGGGCCCCCTACGAGCAGTACTTC	TRBV27	TRBJ2-7	NA	16	NA
CAWSVRQGGQPQHF	TGTGCCTGGAGTGTGCGACAGGGGGGACAGCCCCAGCATTTT	TRBV30	TRBJ1-5	once	14	TRBD1
CASSFDRVSGYTF	TGTGCCAGCAGCTTTGACAGGGTCTCTGGCTACACCTTC	TRBV11-1	TRBJ1-2	NA	13	TRBD1
CASSSSGGQYGYTF	TGTGCCAGCAGCTCCTCTGGGGGACAATATGGCTACACCTTC	TRBV7-2	TRBJ1-2	few	14	NA
CASSADRVLDGYTF	TGCGCCAGCAGTGCCGACAGGGTCCTCGATGGCTACACCTTC	TRBV10-2	TRBJ1-2	once	14	TRBD1
CASSQGLAGGGYEQYF	TGTGCCAGCAGCCAAGGACTAGCGGGGGGAGGCTACGAGCAGTACTTC	TRBV3-1/TRBV3-2	TRBJ2-7	NA	16	TRBD2
CASSQQGSRQPQHF	TGTGCCAGCAGTCAGCAGGGGAGTAGACAGCCCCAGCATTTT	TRBV5-5	TRBJ1-5	once	14	NA
CASSSGQGMNTEAFF	TGTGCCAGCAGTTCGGGACAGGGGATGAACACTGAAGCTTTCTTT	TRBV6-2/TRBV6-3	TRBJ1-1	NA	15	TRBD1
CASSFPRDSTWETQYF	TGTGCCAGCAGCTTCCCCCGGGACAGTACGTGGGAGACCCAGTACTTC	TRBV7-9	TRBJ2-5	NA	16	TRBD1
CATSAGAYEQYF	TGTGCCACCAGTGCAGGGGCCTACGAGCAGTACTTC	TRBV24-1	TRBJ2-7	once	12	NA
CASSYSWTANTEAFF	TGTGCCAGCAGTTACTCTTGGACTGCCAACACTGAAGCTTTCTTT	TRBV6-5	TRBJ1-1	NA	15	NA
CASSVTGTGATEAFF	TGTGCCAGCAGCGTTACCGGGACAGGGGCCACTGAAGCTTTCTTT	TRBV7-8	TRBJ1-1	NA	15	TRBD1
CASRTSGAPYNEQFF	TGTGCCAGCAGAACTAGCGGGGCCCCCTACAATGAGCAGTTCTTC	TRBV2	TRBJ2-1	few	15	TRBD2
CASNLQGAITDTQYF	TGCGCCAGCAACCTACAGGGGGCAATCACAGATACGCAGTATTTT	TRBV5-1	TRBJ2-3	NA	15	TRBD1
CASSPGGLGGMNTEAFF	TGTGCCAGCTCACCAGGAGGGTTAGGGGGCATGAACACTGAAGCTTTCTTT	TRBV18	TRBJ1-1	NA	17	TRBD1
CASSYSTWELFF	TGTGCCAGCAGTTACTCGACATGGGAGCTGTTTTTT	TRBV6-5	TRBJ2-2	once	12	NA
CASSEVGTGDSYEQYF	TGTGCCAGCAGTGAAGTCGGGACAGGCGATTCCTACGAGCAGTACTTC	TRBV6-1	TRBJ2-7	NA	16	TRBD1
CASSPGGGGAPETQYF	TGCGCCAGCAGCCCCGGGGGCGGGGGGGCCCCAGAGACCCAGTACTTC	TRBV5-1	TRBJ2-5	NA	16	TRBD2
CASSLSGLAGGYEQFF	TGTGCCAGCAGCTTATCGGGACTAGCGGGGGGCTATGAGCAGTTCTTC	TRBV7-9	TRBJ2-1	NA	16	TRBD2
CTSRDSGGPTDTQYF	TGTACCAGCAGAGATAGCGGGGGACCCACAGATACGCAGTATTTT	TRBV27	TRBJ2-3	NA	15	TRBD2
CASSQHGTGQETQYF	TGCGCCAGCAGCCAACACGGGACAGGGCAAGAGACCCAGTACTTC	TRBV4-1	TRBJ2-5	NA	15	TRBD1
CASRTHTGGEQYF	TGTGCCAGCAGGACCCATACAGGGGGCGAGCAGTACTTC	TRBV6-5	TRBJ2-7	NA	13	TRBD1
CASRGTGGSTDTQYF	TGTGCCAGCAGAGGGACAGGTGGTAGCACAGATACGCAGTATTTT	TRBV7-3	TRBJ2-3	few	15	TRBD1
CASSGQAYGYTF	TGTGCCAGCAGCGGACAGGCCTATGGCTACACCTTC	TRBV7-2	TRBJ1-2	NA	12	TRBD1
CASRSQAVGKLFF	TGTGCCAGCAGATCCCAAGCCGTCGGAAAACTGTTTTTT	TRBV12-3/TRBV12-4	TRBJ1-4	few	13	NA
CASSEVSRGLTEAFF	TGTGCCAGCAGTGAAGTCTCCAGGGGGCTGACTGAAGCTTTCTTT	TRBV2	TRBJ1-1	once	15	TRBD1
CASKGTGDNYGYTF	TGTGCCAGCAAGGGGACAGGGGATAACTATGGCTACACCTTC	TRBV6-6	TRBJ1-2	NA	14	TRBD1